The next 5 T cell receptor beta chains were all read from a single sample in a study of long-term antiretroviral therapy in people with HIV. With survey level as its setting, the immunoSEQ assay was v3.0. Sequencing was performed with immunoSEQ multiplex PCR; in TCRdb, only in-frame clones are kept and a portion is missing. The table records tens of thousands of clones, roughly 90% of them present only once. Sequencing was performed on unsorted PBMCs, taken 2 years after starting antiretroviral therapy. The receptors originated from a man in his fifties or sixties with HIV.

This chain links TRBV10-1 with TRBJ2-3, with a weak D call TRBD2 (5 bases). Trimming left V 0 bases short and J 2 bases short, with 9 bases between. This CDR3 has 15 amino acids. Germline lookup yields CDR1 WNHNN and CDR2 SYGVQD (reference sequence). The CDR3: CASSESRADTDTQYF. In DNA form, the CDR3 reads TGCGCCAGCAGTGAGTCGCGGGCAGACACAGATACGCAGTATTTT.

The rearrangement uses TRBV5-1 and TRBJ2-4, with 11 positions matching TRBD2. With V trimmed by 6 bases and J by 13 bases, 12 bases remained unmatched. The CDR3 has 14 amino acids. CDR1 is SGHRS and CDR2 is YFSETQ in the germline V gene. The DNA for the CDR3 is TGCGCCAGCAAGGTTGAACTAGCGGGAGAGGTCCAGTACTTC. Translating gives CASKVELAGEVQYF.

The chain joins TRBV11-2 to TRBJ1-2, with D possibly TRBD1 on 6 matching bases. This CDR3 region has 15 residues. Trimming removed 2 bases at V and 0 bases at J, with 10 bases between. CDR1 is SGHAT and CDR2 is FQNNGV in the germline V gene. In nucleotides, the CDR3 is TGTGCCAGCAGCTTACCGGGGGCACCTAACTATGGCTACACCTTC. It encodes CASSLPGAPNYGYTF. The whole variable domain, remainder taken from reference TRBV11-2 and TRBJ1-2, is EAGVAQSPRYKIIEKRQSVAFWCNPISGHATLYWYQQILGQGPKLLIQFQNNGVVDDSQLPKDRFSAERLKGVDSTLKIQPAKLEDSAVYLCASSLPGAPNYGYTFGSGTRLTVV.

V is TRBV4-3 and J is TRBJ2-7, with D perhaps matching TRBD2 (6 bases). The CDR3 runs to 14 residues. V lost 1 base and J 3 bases, leaving 10 bases between the germline ends. Germline loops: CDR1 LGHNA, CDR2 YSLEER. The DNA for the CDR3 is TGCGCCAGCAGCCAAGTCCGGGGGATCTACGAGCAGTACTTC. It is translated as CASSQVRGIYEQYF.

J is TRBJ2-7 and V is TRBV11-2; D may correspond to TRBD1 or TRBD2 (5 bases each). The V gene's germline CDR1 is SGHAT and CDR2 FQNNGV. There are 19 residues in the CDR3. The V gene lost 4 bases and the J gene lost 2 bases, with 27 bases spanning the gap. CDR3: CASSSGSFKGQNHPYEQYF. CDR3 nucleotide sequence: TGTGCCAGCAGCTCAGGGAGCTTTAAGGGCCAGAACCACCCCTACGAGCAGTACTTC.